The present T cell receptor (beta chain) was sequenced within a study of shared clonotypes between healthy human individuals. Generated by immunoSEQ multiplex PCR, the TCRdb table keeps only in-frame clones and is missing some. Among about 2.1 million clones listed, around 95% were seen once. The naive CD8 population came from CD45RO-negative cells selected for CCR7, without terminally differentiated effector memory CD45RA+ cells. The study drew its donors from healthy HIV-negative adults without recent acute infections or vaccinations. Germline V gives CDR1 MDHEN, CDR2 SYDVKM. The CDR3 contains 15 residues. Trimming removed 5 bases at V and 11 bases at J, with 22 bases between.

The chain is built from TRBV28 and TRBJ2-1; perhaps TRBD1 as D (6 bases). This sequence was found in a man aged 18 to 29 in good health. Some clones in this sample may be carry-over from other donors' samples. The source material was naive CD8+ T cells from PBMCs. The CDR3 DNA is TGTGCCAGCAGTGAACAGGGAGTCTTAACTAGGAAGCAGTTCTTC. Translating gives CASSEQGVLTRKQFF.